The text below deals with one T cell receptor (beta chain). The data were obtained in a study of OX40 agonist ivuxolimab in advanced cancers. Turning to the study itself: Melanoma, hepatocellular carcinoma, head and neck or renal cell cancer occurred in dose-escalation patients.

Measured with immunoSEQ multiplex PCR; TCRdb has only the in-frame clones, and not every one. The data contain around 40,000 clones, around 80% of them singletons. CDR3 length: 16 residues. With V trimmed by 0 bases and J by 4 bases, 8 bases remained unmatched. Looked up from germline, CDR1 is SGHNT and CDR2 is YYREEE (reference sequence). The chain employs TRBV5-4 and TRBJ2-3; 7 nucleotides align to TRBD2. The TCR sequence derives from an adult with an advanced solid tumor such as melanoma, head and neck, liver or kidney cancer. This sample comprised CD4+ or CD8+ T cells sorted from blood, obtained in a trial of the OX40 agonist ivuxolimab. CDR3 residues: CASSLGGLGGADTQYF. The CDR3 DNA follows: TGTGCCAGCAGCTTGGGAGGACTAGGAGGAGCAGATACGCAGTATTTT.